The next 15 T cell receptor beta chains were all read from a single sample in a study of regulatory T cells in long-lasting Graves disease. The TCR beta library used iRepertoire HTBI primers with Arm-PCR amplification of CDR3. TCRdb re-called the multiplex PCR reads with MiXCR, one entry per CDR3 protein. The sample shows roughly 700,000 distinct CDR3 sequences, 30% of them seen only once. Time point indicated: persistent/refractory GD, antithyroid drugs over 5 years with positive TRAb. Generation of the TCR library employed RNA extracted from PBMCs. Sequencing was performed on peripheral blood mononuclear cells (PBMCs), taken when the disease was refractory, from a patient treated with antithyroid drugs. These receptor sequences come from a female donor with Graves disease.

This chain links TRBV4-1 with TRBJ2-7; D gene unclear. The V gene lost 3 bases and the J gene lost 0 bases, with 12 bases spanning the gap. The CDR3 covers 15 residues. The germline CDR1 and CDR2 sequences are MGHRA and YSYEKL. CDR3 region: CASSHEPRSSYEQYF. CDR3 sequence (DNA): TGCGCCAGCAGCCACGAGCCTAGGAGCTCCTACGAGCAGTACTTC.

This chain links TRBV7-9 with TRBJ2-7; D is ambiguous. Trimming stripped 1 base from V and 2 bases from J, with 9 bases between. CDR1 is SEHNR, CDR2 FQNEAQ, per germline (reference sequence). The CDR3 runs 14 residues. CDR3 sequence reads: CASSLDLGPYEQYF. The CDR3 DNA is TGTGCCAGCAGCTTAGATTTGGGTCCCTACGAGCAGTACTTC.

CDR3 coding DNA: TGTGCCAGCAGGGACAACCTTAGCAATCAGCCCCAGCATTTT. Translating gives CASRDNLSNQPQHF. The V call is TRBV2, the J call TRBJ1-5; maybe TRBD1 (5 bases). V gave up 6 bases and J gave up 0 bases, with 9 bases separating them. The CDR3 has 14 amino acids. Germline-derived CDR1 and CDR2 are SNHLY and FYNNEI. The full variable domain, in which reference TRBV2 and TRBJ1-5 provide the parts outside the CDR3, is EPEVTQTPSHQVTQMGQEVILRCVPISNHLYFYWYRQILGQKVEFLVSFYNNEISEKSEIFDDQFSVERPDGSNFTLKIRSTKLEDSAMYFCASRDNLSNQPQHFGDGTRLSIL.

At least ten counts were recorded for this clonotype. This chain connects TRBV12-3 or TRBV12-4 to TRBJ1-2, with D unclear. The CDR3 is 15 residues long. Trimming pared 5 bases from V and 8 bases from J, leaving 21 bases between. CDR3: CASSPTDSSRGGYTF. The DNA of the CDR3 is TGTGCCAGCAGTCCAACGGACTCCTCCCGCGGAGGCTACACCTTC.

Remarks on this clonotype: This could be a read error, since a much larger clone is one nucleotide away. The rearrangement links TRBV6-2 or TRBV6-3 to TRBJ2-2; 8 nucleotides align to TRBD1. The V gene end was trimmed by 4 bases and the J gene end by 7 bases; junction bases not matched to a gene: 8. CDR3 size: 15 residues. In germline, CDR1 is MNHEY, CDR2 SVGEGT. The DNA for the CDR3 is TGTGCCAGCAGTTTGGGCAGGGGGCTGGTCGGGGAGCTGTTTTTT. Translating it yields CASSLGRGLVGELFF.

This clonotype occurred a few times. The CDR3 DNA reads TGCGCCAGCAGCTTGGCAGCGGGAAGGGCCGGGGAGCTGTTTTTT. It codes for CASSLAAGRAGELFF. The V call is TRBV5-1, the J call TRBJ2-2; 7 nucleotides line up with TRBD2. The CDR3 covers 15 residues. The V gene end was trimmed by 0 bases and the J gene end by 6 bases; junction bases not matched to a gene: 5. Germline V lookup: CDR1 SGHRS, CDR2 YFSETQ.

CDR3: CASSPEGRHITF. In DNA form, the CDR3 reads TGTGCCAGCAGCCCAGAGGGACGGCATATCACCTTC. The chain carries TRBV14 and TRBJ1-2; tentatively, D is TRBD1 (5 bases). Per germline, CDR1 SGHDN and CDR2 FVKESK. The CDR3 runs 12 residues. V lost 4 bases to trimming and J lost 13 bases, with 16 bases between them.

This clonotype was detected ten times or more. The rearrangement uses TRBV7-2 and TRBJ2-5; D gene unclear. V was cut by 5 bases and J by 5 bases, with 18 bases left in between. The CDR3 consists of 15 residues. Per the germline V gene, CDR1 is SGHTA and CDR2 is FQGNSA. The CDR3 spells CASSQSSGPWETQYF. The CDR3 DNA reads as TGTGCCAGCAGCCAATCTTCCGGACCTTGGGAGACCCAGTACTTC. The full variable domain, with the rest looked up from reference TRBV7-2 and TRBJ2-5, is GAGVSQSPSNKVTEKGKDVELRCDPISGHTALYWYRQSLGQGLEFLIYFQGNSAPDKSGLPSDRFSAERTGGSVSTLTIQRTQQEDSAVYLCASSQSSGPWETQYFGPGTRLLVL.

The sample holds a few counts of this clonotype. The chain carries TRBV5-1 and TRBJ2-7; D unclear. CDR1 SGHRS and CDR2 YFSETQ come from the germline V gene. Between the trimmed V and J ends, which lost 10 bases and 2 bases, there was a span of 16 bases. The CDR3 totals 13 residues. Written as DNA, the CDR3 is TGCGCCTCCCGGGCAGAGCCAACCTACGAGCAGTACTTC. Protein product: CASRAEPTYEQYF.

The sample holds many counts of this clonotype. This chain connects TRBV2 to TRBJ1-4; TRBD1 aligns across 8 bases. J was trimmed by 5 bases and V by 1 base; bases with no gene match: 6. CDR1 is SNHLY, CDR2 FYNNEI, per germline. This CDR3 is built from 16 residues. The CDR3 nucleotides read TGTGCCAGCAGTGAAGGCATCCGACAGGGGAATGAAAAACTGTTTTTT. Encoded protein: CASSEGIRQGNEKLFF. The variable domain in full, completed from reference TRBV2 and TRBJ1-4, reads EPEVTQTPSHQVTQMGQEVILRCVPISNHLYFYWYRQILGQKVEFLVSFYNNEISEKSEIFDDQFSVERPDGSNFTLKIRSTKLEDSAMYFCASSEGIRQGNEKLFFGSGTQLSVL.

V usage is TRBV20-1 and J usage is TRBJ2-7; D is unresolved. Germline V gene lookup returns CDR1 DFQATT and CDR2 SNEGSKA (reference sequence). V lost 6 bases, J lost 6 bases, and 15 bases lay in between. This CDR3 has 12 amino acids. The CDR3 loop reads CSAEAVVGEQYF. In DNA, the CDR3 is TGCAGTGCAGAGGCCGTGGTCGGCGAGCAGTACTTC.

The chain carries TRBV6-5 and TRBJ1-2, with D hard to call. Germline CDR1 reads MNHEY; CDR2 reads SVGAGI. The CDR3 spans 13 residues. The germline V and J ends were trimmed by 0 bases and 5 bases, with 7 bases remaining between them. The CDR3 DNA follows: TGTGCCAGCAGTTACTCGCCCGGGTATGGCTACACCTTC. Translation: CASSYSPGYGYTF.

The CDR3 DNA sequence: TGTGCCAGTAGTATCGACAGGGCGTATGGCTACACCTTC. This encodes CASSIDRAYGYTF. The chain combines TRBV19 with TRBJ1-2; 7 bases fit TRBD1. Germline CDR1 and CDR2: LNHDA and SQIVND (reference sequence). The CDR3 has 13 amino acids. The V gene end was trimmed by 3 bases and the J gene end by 5 bases; junction bases not matched to a gene: 3.

This clonotype appeared many times. The chain recombines TRBV2 with TRBJ1-4; TRBD1 agrees at 8 bases. The V gene end was trimmed by 10 bases and the J gene end by 8 bases; junction bases not matched to a gene: 12. The CDR3 extends over 14 amino acids. Germline V gene data show CDR1 as SNHLY and CDR2 as FYNNEI. The CDR3 region is CATLSGGGSEKLFF. In nucleotides, the CDR3 is TGTGCCACCCTATCAGGGGGCGGAAGCGAAAAACTGTTTTTT.

In this sample, this clonotype turned up many times. This chain links TRBV29-1 with TRBJ1-2; D is unclear. CDR1 and CDR2 (germline): SQVTM, ANQGSEA. The CDR3 contains 12 residues. The V end was cut by 4 bases, the J end by 7 bases, with 13 bases between. The CDR3 here is CSVVTDQAGYTF. As DNA, the CDR3 is TGCAGCGTTGTAACCGATCAAGCTGGCTACACCTTC.